This T cell receptor beta chain was sequenced in a study of T-cell reconstitution after alpha-beta-depleted transplantation in children. The table lists this clonotype with many counts. Its matching antigen is unknown. The CDR3 runs 17 residues. Trimming shortened V by 3 bases and J by 2 bases, and 17 bases separated the two germline ends. The germline V gene encodes CDR1 MDHEN and CDR2 SYDVKM. Unique molecular identifiers were used to barcode this TCRbeta library. TCRdb independently ran MiXCR on the PCR reads; one entry per CDR3 protein. In the table there are approximately 70,000 distinct CDR3 sequences, over 4.5% of which are singletons. Whole-study results and caveats: About two months after transplant, alpha-beta T cells reportedly came from several hundred expanded graft clones. For some patients, TCRbeta diversity was high at day 60 because of recipient T cells and thymic progenitors that survived. Newly produced T cells mostly accounted for T-cell counts and diversity one year post-transplant.

The V call is TRBV28, the J call TRBJ2-1; weak D call: TRBD1 (5 bases). The sequence was collected from a boy younger than two who had a stem cell transplant for acute myeloid leukemia, so the T cells may come from the graft donor. The sample was PBMCs, mostly from graft donor cells, taken 180 days after TCRalphabeta/CD19-depleted stem cell transplant. CDR3 sequence (DNA): TGTGCCAGCAGTTTCCTCCTACAGGTGCCGACCTACAATGAGCAGTTCTTC. Protein product: CASSFLLQVPTYNEQFF.